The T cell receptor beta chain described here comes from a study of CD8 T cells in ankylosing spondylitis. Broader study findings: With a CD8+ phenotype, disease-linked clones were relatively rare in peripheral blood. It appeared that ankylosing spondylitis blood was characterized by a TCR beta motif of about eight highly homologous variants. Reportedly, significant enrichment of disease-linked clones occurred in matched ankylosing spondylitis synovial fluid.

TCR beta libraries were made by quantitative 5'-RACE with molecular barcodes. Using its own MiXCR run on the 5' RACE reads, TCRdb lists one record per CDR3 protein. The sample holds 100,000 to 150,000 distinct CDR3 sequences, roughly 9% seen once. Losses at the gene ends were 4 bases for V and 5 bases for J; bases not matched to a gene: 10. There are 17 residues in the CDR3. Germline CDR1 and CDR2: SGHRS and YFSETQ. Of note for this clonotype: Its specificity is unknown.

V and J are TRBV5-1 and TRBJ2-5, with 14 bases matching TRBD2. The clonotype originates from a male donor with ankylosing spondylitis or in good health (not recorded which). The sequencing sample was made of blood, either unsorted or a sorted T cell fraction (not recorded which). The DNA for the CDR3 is TGCGCCAGCAGCCCCGGGACTAGCGGGAGTCAACAGGAGACCCAGTACTTC. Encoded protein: CASSPGTSGSQQETQYF.